This T cell receptor (beta chain) emerged from a study of T cell changes during pregnancy in multiple sclerosis. Libraries were prepared by immunoSEQ multiplex PCR; TCRdb keeps only in-frame clonotypes and omits some of them. Found here are 45,000 to 50,000 clones, 75% to 95% of them singletons; the top ten hold about 9.8%. The V end lost 0 bases, the J end lost 0 bases, and 12 bases lay between the germline ends. This CDR3 region has 16 residues. Germline CDR1 and CDR2: SGHDT and YYEEEE. This clone was seen just once. This specimen was CD8+ T cells from peripheral blood mononuclear cells, taken after pregnancy. The clonotype was recovered from a female donor with multiple sclerosis, enrolled in a pregnancy study. V usage is TRBV5-6 and J usage is TRBJ1-2; D gene unclear. For the CDR3, the DNA is TGTGCCAGCAGCTTGGAACCTGTGGCCACTAACTATGGCTACACCTTC. It yields the protein CASSLEPVATNYGYTF.